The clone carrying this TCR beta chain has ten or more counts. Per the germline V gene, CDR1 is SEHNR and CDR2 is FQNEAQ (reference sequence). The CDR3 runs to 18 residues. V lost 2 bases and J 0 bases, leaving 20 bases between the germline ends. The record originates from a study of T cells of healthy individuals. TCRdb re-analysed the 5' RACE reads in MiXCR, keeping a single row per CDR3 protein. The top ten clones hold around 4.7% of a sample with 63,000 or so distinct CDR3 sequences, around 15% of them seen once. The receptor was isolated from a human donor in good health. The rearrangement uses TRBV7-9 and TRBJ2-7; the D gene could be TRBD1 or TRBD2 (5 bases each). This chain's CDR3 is CASSLMAVRGPSSYEQYF. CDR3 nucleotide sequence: TGTGCCAGCAGCTTAATGGCGGTGAGGGGCCCGAGCTCCTACGAGCAGTACTTC.